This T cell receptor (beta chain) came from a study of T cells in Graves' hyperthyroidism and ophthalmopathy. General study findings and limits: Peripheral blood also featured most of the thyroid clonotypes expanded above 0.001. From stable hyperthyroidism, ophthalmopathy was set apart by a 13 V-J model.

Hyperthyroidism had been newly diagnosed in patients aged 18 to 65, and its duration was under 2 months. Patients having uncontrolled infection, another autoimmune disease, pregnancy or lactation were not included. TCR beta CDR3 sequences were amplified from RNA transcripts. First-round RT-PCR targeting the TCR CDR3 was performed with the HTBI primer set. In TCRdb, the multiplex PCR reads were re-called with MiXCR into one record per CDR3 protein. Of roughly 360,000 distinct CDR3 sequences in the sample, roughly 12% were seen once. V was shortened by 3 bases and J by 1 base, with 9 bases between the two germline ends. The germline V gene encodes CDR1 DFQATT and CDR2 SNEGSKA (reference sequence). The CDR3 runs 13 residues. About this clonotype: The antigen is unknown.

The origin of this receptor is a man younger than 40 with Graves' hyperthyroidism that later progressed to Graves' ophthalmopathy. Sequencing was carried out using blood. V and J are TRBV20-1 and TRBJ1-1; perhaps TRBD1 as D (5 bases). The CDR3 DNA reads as TGCAGTGCTAGTCGGGGCAAGAACACTGAAGCTTTCTTT. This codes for CSASRGKNTEAFF.